This TCR beta chain came from a study of control samples from healthy donors and cancer patients. V was pared by 7 bases and J by 3 bases, with 4 bases of the junction left unmatched. Germline lookup yields CDR1 MDHEN and CDR2 SYDVKM. The CDR3 totals 14 residues. Libraries were prepared by immunoSEQ multiplex PCR; TCRdb keeps only in-frame clonotypes and omits some of them. The sample includes fewer than 200,000 clones, 90% seen only once; the top ten take approximately 1.5%. Sequencing used blood. This TCR was recovered from a woman in her 50s in good health. J is TRBJ2-2 and V is TRBV28; 8 bases are a match to TRBD2. DNA of the CDR3: TGTGCCAGCAAGCAAGCGGGAGACACCGGGGAGCTGTTTTTT. Protein: CASKQAGDTGELFF.